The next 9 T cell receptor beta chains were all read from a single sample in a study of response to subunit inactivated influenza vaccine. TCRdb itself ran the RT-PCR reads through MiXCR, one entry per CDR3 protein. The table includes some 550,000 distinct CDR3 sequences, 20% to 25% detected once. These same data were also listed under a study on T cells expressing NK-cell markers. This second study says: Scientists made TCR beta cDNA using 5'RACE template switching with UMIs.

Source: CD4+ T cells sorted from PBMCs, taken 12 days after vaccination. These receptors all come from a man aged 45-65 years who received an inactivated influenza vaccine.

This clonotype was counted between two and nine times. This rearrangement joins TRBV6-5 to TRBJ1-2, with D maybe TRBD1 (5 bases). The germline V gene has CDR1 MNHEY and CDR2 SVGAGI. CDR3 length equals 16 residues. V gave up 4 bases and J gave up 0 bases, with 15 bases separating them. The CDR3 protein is CASSWGGGFSNYGYTF. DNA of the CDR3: TGTGCCAGCAGTTGGGGTGGGGGGTTTTCTAACTATGGCTACACCTTC.

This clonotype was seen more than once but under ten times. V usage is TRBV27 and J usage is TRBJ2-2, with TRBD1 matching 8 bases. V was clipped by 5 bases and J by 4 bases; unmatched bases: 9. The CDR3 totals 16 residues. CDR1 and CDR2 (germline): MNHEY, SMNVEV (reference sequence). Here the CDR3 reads CASSPTGTGSTGELFF. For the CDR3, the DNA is TGTGCCAGCAGTCCCACCGGGACAGGATCCACCGGGGAGCTGTTTTTT.

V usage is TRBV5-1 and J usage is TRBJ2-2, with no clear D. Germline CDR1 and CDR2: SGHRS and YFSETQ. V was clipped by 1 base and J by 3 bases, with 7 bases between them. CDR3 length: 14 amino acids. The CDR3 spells CASSLFVDTGELFF. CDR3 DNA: TGCGCCAGCAGCTTGTTCGTGGACACCGGGGAGCTGTTTTTT.

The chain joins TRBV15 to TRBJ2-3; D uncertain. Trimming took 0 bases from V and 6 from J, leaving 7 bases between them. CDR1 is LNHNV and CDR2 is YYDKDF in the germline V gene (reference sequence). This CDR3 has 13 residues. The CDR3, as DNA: TGTGCCACCAGCAGAGATGTAGGGGATACGCAGTATTTT. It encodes CATSRDVGDTQYF.

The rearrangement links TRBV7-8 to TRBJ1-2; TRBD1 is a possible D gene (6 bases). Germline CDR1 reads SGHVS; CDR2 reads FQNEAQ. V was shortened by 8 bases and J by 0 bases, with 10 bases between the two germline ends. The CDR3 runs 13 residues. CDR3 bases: TGTGCCAGCCAGGGGAGTGCTAACTATGGCTACACCTTC. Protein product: CASQGSANYGYTF.

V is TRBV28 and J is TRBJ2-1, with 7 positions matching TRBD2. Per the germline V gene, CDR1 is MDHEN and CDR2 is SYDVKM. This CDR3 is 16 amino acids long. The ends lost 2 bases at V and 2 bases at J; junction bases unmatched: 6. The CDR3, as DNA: TGTGCCAGCAGTTTAGTGGCTAGCGGCCCCTACAATGAGCAGTTCTTC. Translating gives CASSLVASGPYNEQFF.

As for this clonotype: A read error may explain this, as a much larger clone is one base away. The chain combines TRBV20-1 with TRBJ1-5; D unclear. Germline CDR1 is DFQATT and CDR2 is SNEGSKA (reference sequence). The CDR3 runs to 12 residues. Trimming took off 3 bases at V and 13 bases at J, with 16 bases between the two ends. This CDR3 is CSARGFTVAQHF. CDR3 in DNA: TGCAGTGCTAGGGGGTTTACGGTAGCTCAGCATTTT.

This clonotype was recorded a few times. The CDR3 sequence: CAAKGTGGSDEQFF. The DNA of the CDR3 is TGTGCCGCAAAGGGGACAGGGGGCAGCGATGAGCAGTTCTTC. V and J are TRBV19 and TRBJ2-1; TRBD1 matches 12 bases. The V gene's germline CDR1 is LNHDA and CDR2 SQIVND (reference sequence). The CDR3 consists of 14 residues. The V and J ends lost 11 bases and 8 bases, in that order; junction bases with no gene match: 10.

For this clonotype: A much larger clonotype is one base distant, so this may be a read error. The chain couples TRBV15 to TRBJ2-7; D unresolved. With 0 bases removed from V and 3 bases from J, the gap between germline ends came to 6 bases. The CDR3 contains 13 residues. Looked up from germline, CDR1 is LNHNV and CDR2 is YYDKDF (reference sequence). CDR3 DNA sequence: TGTGCCACCAGCAGAGATATAGGCTACGAGCAGTACTTC. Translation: CATSRDIGYEQYF.